This entry lists 29 T cell receptor beta chains sequenced from one sample in a study of shared clonotypes between healthy human individuals. Clones were sequenced by immunoSEQ multiplex PCR, and TCRdb holds only the in-frame ones, with some missing. This table holds 550,000 to 800,000 clones, about 74% found once. Material for sequencing was memory CD4+ T cells sorted from blood. The sample's subset: CD45RA-negative fraction. The receptors shown here come from a woman aged 30 to 39 in good health.

This chain connects TRBV7-2 to TRBJ2-7; tentative D call: TRBD2 (6 bases). In germline, CDR1 is SGHTA, CDR2 FQGNSA. With 4 bases removed from V and 5 bases from J, the gap between germline ends came to 15 bases. The CDR3 runs to 14 residues. The CDR3 nucleotides read TGTGCCAGCAGCTCGGGACTCGGCGCGAACGAGCAGTACTTC. Translated: CASSSGLGANEQYF.

This sequence joins TRBV21-1 and TRBJ2-7; the table's D gene call, TRBD1, was not cross checked with the DNA. TRBV21-1 is marked as a pseudogene. This CDR3 has 15 amino acids. The CDR3 nucleotides are TGTGCCAATCGGGACAAACGCCTTCCGGACTACGAGCAGTACTTC. Translating it yields CANRDKRLPDYEQYF.

Written as DNA, the CDR3 is TGTGCCAGCAGCTTAGTTCTCCCAGGGGTCTCTGGAAACACCATATATTTT. Translated, it gives CASSLVLPGVSGNTIYF. The chain recombines TRBV11-2 with TRBJ1-3; perhaps TRBD1 as D (6 bases). Trimming cost V 1 base and J 0 bases, with 13 bases left between them. CDR3 length equals 17 residues. Germline assignment: CDR1 SGHAT and CDR2 FQNNGV.

The gene calls are TRBV6-5 and TRBJ2-1, with TRBD2 matching over 8 bases. The CDR3 consists of 14 residues. J was trimmed by 8 bases and V by 4 bases; bases with no gene match: 7. Germline V gene lookup returns CDR1 MNHEY and CDR2 SVGAGI. The CDR3 loop is CASSSGGSDDEQFF. CDR3 coding DNA: TGTGCCAGCAGTTCGGGAGGGAGCGATGATGAGCAGTTCTTC.

This clone showed up just a few times. The chain has TRBV20-1 and TRBJ1-2; 7 nucleotides match TRBD1. With V trimmed by 5 bases and J by 8 bases, 5 bases remained unmatched. The CDR3 is made up of 11 amino acids. Germline assignment: CDR1 DFQATT and CDR2 SNEGSKA (reference sequence). This chain's CDR3 is CSAVDRRGYTF. DNA of the CDR3: TGCAGTGCTGTGGACAGGCGAGGCTACACCTTC.

This clone has more than one count but fewer than ten. This rearrangement joins TRBV11-2 to TRBJ2-7; D is tentatively TRBD1 or TRBD2 (5 bases each). Looked up from germline, CDR1 is SGHAT and CDR2 is FQNNGV. This CDR3 has 15 amino acids. V was trimmed by 2 bases and J by 3 bases, leaving 14 bases between them. CDR3 DNA: TGTGCCAGCAGCTTACAGGGTGCTGGGGGCTACGAGCAGTACTTC. Protein: CASSLQGAGGYEQYF.

In this sample, this clone turned up many times. The rearrangement uses TRBV6-5 and TRBJ2-3; no firm D call. V lost 4 bases and J lost 6, with 11 bases in between. This CDR3 comprises 13 residues. The germline gives CDR1 MNHEY, CDR2 SVGAGI. This CDR3 reads CASSFRTGDTQYF. The CDR3 nucleotides are TGTGCCAGCAGTTTCAGAACCGGGGATACGCAGTATTTT.

This clone was seen a handful of times. The V and J genes are TRBV6-1 and TRBJ1-1, with D perhaps matching TRBD1 (5 bases). Trimming removed 3 bases from V and 7 bases from J, with 9 bases in between. In germline, CDR1 is MNHNS, CDR2 SASEGT. This CDR3 is 12 amino acids long. The CDR3: CASSDRRGEAFF. The DNA for the CDR3 is TGTGCCAGCAGTGACCGGAGGGGTGAAGCTTTCTTT.

The J gene is TRBJ1-1, the V gene TRBV7-9; TRBD1 is a possible D gene (6 bases). Trimming left V 5 bases short and J 4 bases short, with 17 bases between. The CDR3 runs 15 residues. Germline loops: CDR1 SEHNR, CDR2 FQNEAQ (reference sequence). The CDR3 nucleotides read TGTGCCAGCAGCCACCCGGGACATCTTAGCACTGAAGCTTTCTTT. It translates to CASSHPGHLSTEAFF.

The chain couples TRBV14 to TRBJ2-1, with TRBD2 matching 7 bases. This CDR3 spans 17 amino acids. The germline gives CDR1 SGHDN, CDR2 FVKESK. V was pared by 2 bases and J by 0 bases, with 7 bases of the junction left unmatched. The CDR3 loop reads CASSQTGGRSSYNEQFF. DNA for the CDR3: TGTGCCAGCAGCCAAACGGGCGGGAGAAGCTCCTACAATGAGCAGTTCTTC.

This clone has a handful of counts. For the CDR3, the DNA is TGCGCCAGCAGCTTGGGGGGACAAAGAGCCAAAAACATTCAGTACTTC. This translates into CASSLGGQRAKNIQYF. V and J are TRBV5-1 and TRBJ2-4; D is perhaps TRBD1 (6 bases). The V end was cut by 0 bases, the J end by 0 bases, with 10 bases between. From germline, CDR1 is SGHRS and CDR2 YFSETQ. There are 16 residues in the CDR3.

The DNA of the CDR3 is TGTGCCAGCAAAGACAGGGAGGGCGTCGGCTACACCTTC. Encoded protein: CASKDREGVGYTF. The chain couples TRBV2 to TRBJ1-2, with 7 positions matching TRBD1. The length of the CDR3 is 13 residues. The V segment lost 7 bases and the J segment 8 bases; nucleotides outside the gene matches: 10. Germline CDR1 SNHLY, CDR2 FYNNEI.

This chain links TRBV11-2 with TRBJ2-1; D perhaps matches TRBD2 (7 bases). The CDR3 runs to 13 residues. V gave up 8 bases and J gave up 4 bases, with 12 bases separating them. Germline CDR1 is SGHAT and CDR2 is FQNNGV. The CDR3 DNA sequence: TGTGCCAGCGGAGGGGGGGAGTACAATGAGCAGTTCTTC. It is translated as CASGGGEYNEQFF.

This chain joins TRBV5-1 and TRBJ2-2; no clear D. This CDR3 spans 14 amino acids. The ends were cut back, 0 bases at V and 2 bases at J, with 5 bases in the middle. The germline gives CDR1 SGHRS, CDR2 YFSETQ. CDR3 amino acids: CASSLGPNTGELFF. DNA for the CDR3: TGCGCCAGCAGCTTGGGGCCTAACACCGGGGAGCTGTTTTTT.

Worth noting for this clone: The same CDR3 can be traced to other DNA sequences in this sample. The chain joins TRBV18 to TRBJ2-7; 11 bases align to TRBD2. The germline V gene encodes CDR1 KGHSH and CDR2 LQKENI. CDR3 length: 16 residues. After removal of 4 bases from V and 0 bases from J, the junction contained 5 bases not matched to a gene. In nucleotides, the CDR3 is TGTGCCAGCTCACTCTCCGGGACTAGCGGCTCCTACGAGCAGTACTTC. This encodes CASSLSGTSGSYEQYF.

This clone was detected a few times. The gene calls are TRBV10-3 and TRBJ1-5; D ambiguous. V was trimmed by 0 bases and J by 5 bases, leaving 5 bases between them. The CDR3 runs 13 residues. The germline gives CDR1 ENHRY, CDR2 SYGVKD. CDR3 DNA sequence: TGTGCCATCAGTGAGTCTACTGATCAGCCCCAGCATTTT. This codes for CAISESTDQPQHF.

The gene calls are TRBV6-1 and TRBJ2-7; 13 positions agree with TRBD2. There are 16 residues in the CDR3. Germline V gene sequence: CDR1 MNHNS, CDR2 SASEGT. V lost 3 bases, J lost 3 bases, and 5 bases stayed unmatched. The CDR3 region is CASSEGLAGKGYEQYF. The DNA of the CDR3 is TGTGCCAGCAGTGAGGGACTAGCGGGAAAAGGCTACGAGCAGTACTTC.

The V gene is TRBV7-2, the J gene TRBJ2-3, with D perhaps TRBD2 (6 bases). The CDR3 runs 14 residues. CDR1 and CDR2 (germline): SGHTA, FQGNSA. V shed 1 base and J shed 5 bases, with 10 bases lying between them. This CDR3 is CASSLVNGGDTQYF. Here the CDR3 DNA reads TGTGCCAGCAGCTTAGTTAACGGGGGAGATACGCAGTATTTT.

The chain joins TRBV7-9 to TRBJ2-3, with unresolved D. Germline lookup yields CDR1 SEHNR and CDR2 FQNEAQ (reference sequence). V lost 5 bases and J 6 bases, leaving 12 bases between the germline ends. CDR3 length: 13 amino acids. The CDR3 DNA follows: TGTGCCAGCAGCGATCGGGTCACTGATACGCAGTATTTT. It yields the protein CASSDRVTDTQYF.

This clone has just a few counts. The V gene is TRBV29-1, the J gene TRBJ1-2; perhaps TRBD1 as D (6 bases). The CDR3 runs to 12 residues. Trimming removed 7 bases from V and 6 bases from J, with 15 bases in between. From germline, CDR1 is SQVTM and CDR2 ANQGSEA. CDR3 sequence reads: CSASETGDGYTF. DNA for the CDR3: TGCAGCGCTTCCGAGACAGGAGATGGCTACACCTTC.

This clone turned up a few times. J is TRBJ2-5 and V is TRBV5-1; TRBD1 matches 8 bases. V was pared by 4 bases and J by 4 bases, with 9 bases of the junction left unmatched. The CDR3 spans 15 residues. From germline, CDR1 is SGHRS and CDR2 YFSETQ. The CDR3 region is CASSAGPGQGETQYF. The CDR3 DNA reads TGCGCCAGCAGCGCGGGGCCCGGACAGGGAGAGACCCAGTACTTC.

The CDR3 region is CASSTQDTQYF. CDR3 DNA: TGTGCCAGCAGTACACAGGATACGCAGTATTTT. The rearrangement links TRBV6-6 to TRBJ2-3, with D unresolved. V lost 5 bases and J 6 bases, leaving 6 bases between the germline ends. Germline V gives CDR1 MNHNY, CDR2 SVGAGI (reference sequence). The CDR3 spans 11 residues.

This rearrangement joins TRBV5-1 to TRBJ1-3; 9 bases match TRBD1. The CDR3 consists of 16 residues. V was pared by 1 base and J by 0 bases, with 2 bases of the junction left unmatched. Germline V lookup: CDR1 SGHRS, CDR2 YFSETQ. CDR3: CASSLIQGASGNTIYF. DNA for the CDR3: TGCGCCAGCAGCTTGATACAGGGGGCCTCTGGAAACACCATATATTTT.

The rearrangement uses TRBV21-1 and TRBJ2-5. TRBV21-1 is annotated as a pseudogene. The CDR3 totals 17 residues. In DNA, the CDR3 is TGTGCCAGCAGCAAAAGTGGGTCTAGGGTCAATCAAGAGACCCAGTACTTC. Amino acids: CASSKSGSRVNQETQYF.

V and J are TRBV28 and TRBJ1-2, with D uncertain. The CDR3 spans 13 residues. Germline CDR1 and CDR2: MDHEN and SYDVKM. V dropped 6 bases and J dropped 5 bases, with 13 bases sitting between them. The CDR3 region has the DNA TGTGCCAGCAGCGACTCGACAAGGTATGGCTACACCTTC. It yields the protein CASSDSTRYGYTF.

The V gene is TRBV4-2, the J gene TRBJ1-5; D gene uncertain. Germline CDR1 is LGHNA and CDR2 is YNFKEQ. The CDR3 runs to 13 residues. Deletions cut 6 bases from V and 4 bases from J, with 10 bases between. The CDR3 spells CASSSDWNQPQHF. The CDR3 DNA reads TGTGCCAGCAGTTCAGATTGGAATCAGCCCCAGCATTTT.

This chain connects TRBV6-1 to TRBJ2-7, with D possibly being TRBD2 (5 bases). Germline V gene data show CDR1 as MNHNS and CDR2 as SASEGT. V lost 2 bases, J lost 0 bases, and 17 bases lay in between. There are 17 residues in the CDR3. For the CDR3, the DNA is TGTGCCAGCAGTGAAAGGCGTAGCAGCGGTAGCTCCTACGAGCAGTACTTC. This translates into CASSERRSSGSSYEQYF.

The rearrangement joins TRBV11-3 to TRBJ2-5; 12 positions match TRBD2. This CDR3 is built from 15 residues. CDR1 is SGHNT, CDR2 YENEEA, per germline. V was pared by 5 bases and J by 4 bases, with 5 bases of the junction left unmatched. The CDR3 region has the DNA TGTGCCAGCAGCCTAGGACTAGCGGGATCAGAGACCCAGTACTTC. The encoded protein is CASSLGLAGSETQYF.

The V call is TRBV5-4, the J call TRBJ2-5; weak D call: TRBD2 (5 bases). The CDR3 has 15 residues. V was cut by 4 bases and J by 4 bases, with 17 bases left in between. Germline V CDR1 and CDR2: SGHNT, YYREEE (reference sequence). CDR3 bases: TGTGCCAGCAGCACCCCAGGCGGGTCGGTAGAGACCCAGTACTTC. It translates to CASSTPGGSVETQYF.